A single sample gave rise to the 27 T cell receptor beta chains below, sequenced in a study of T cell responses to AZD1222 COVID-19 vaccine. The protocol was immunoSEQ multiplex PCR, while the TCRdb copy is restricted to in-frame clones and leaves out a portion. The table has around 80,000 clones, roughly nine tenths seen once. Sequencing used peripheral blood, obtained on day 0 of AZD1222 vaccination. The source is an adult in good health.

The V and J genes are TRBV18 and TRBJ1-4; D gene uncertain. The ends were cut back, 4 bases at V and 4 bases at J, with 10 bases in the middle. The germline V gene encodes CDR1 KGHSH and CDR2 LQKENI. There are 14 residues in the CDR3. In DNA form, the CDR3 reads TGTGCCAGCTCACTTGAGTCAAATAATGAAAAACTGTTTTTT. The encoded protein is CASSLESNNEKLFF.

DNA of the CDR3: TGTGCCAGCAGTTACTCGGAAGCCGGGACAGGCGCCACTAACTATGGCTACACCTTC. Residues: CASSYSEAGTGATNYGYTF. V and J are TRBV6-2 or TRBV6-3 and TRBJ1-2, with 8 bases that match TRBD1. The trim removed 0 bases at V and 0 bases at J, leaving 12 bases unmatched. There are 19 residues in the CDR3. The germline gives CDR1 MNHEY, CDR2 SVGEGT.

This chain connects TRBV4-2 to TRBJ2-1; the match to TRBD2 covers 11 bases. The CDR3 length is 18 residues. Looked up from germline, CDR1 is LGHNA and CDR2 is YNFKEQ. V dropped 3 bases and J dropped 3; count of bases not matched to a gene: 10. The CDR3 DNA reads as TGTGCCAGCAGCCACCCTAGCGGGGGGCCCTCCTTCTACAATGAGCAGTTCTTC. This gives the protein CASSHPSGGPSFYNEQFF.

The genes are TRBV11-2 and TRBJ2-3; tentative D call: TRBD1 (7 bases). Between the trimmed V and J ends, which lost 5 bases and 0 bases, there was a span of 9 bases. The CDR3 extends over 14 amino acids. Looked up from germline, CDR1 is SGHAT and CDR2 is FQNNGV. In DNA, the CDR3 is TGTGCCAGCAGCCAGGGGGGAAGCACAGATACGCAGTATTTT. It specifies CASSQGGSTDTQYF.

CDR3 sequence reads: CAWSEGRQGAGEKLFF. The CDR3 bases are TGTGCCTGGAGTGAGGGCCGACAGGGAGCGGGAGAAAAACTGTTTTTT. The chain recombines TRBV30 with TRBJ1-4; TRBD1 matches 7 bases. The V gene's germline CDR1 is GTSNPN and CDR2 SVGIG (reference sequence). The CDR3 length is 16 residues. The V segment lost 1 base and the J segment 8 bases; nucleotides outside the gene matches: 13.

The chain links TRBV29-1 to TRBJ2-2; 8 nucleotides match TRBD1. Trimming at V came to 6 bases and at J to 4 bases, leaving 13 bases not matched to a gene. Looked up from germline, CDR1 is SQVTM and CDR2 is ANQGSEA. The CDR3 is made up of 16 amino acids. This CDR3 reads CSVMGDRQFGTGELFF. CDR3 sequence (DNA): TGCAGCGTCATGGGGGACAGGCAATTTGGCACCGGGGAGCTGTTTTTT.

The CDR3 spells CASSSAPTYEQYF. CDR3 bases: TGTGCCAGCAGCTCCGCCCCAACCTACGAGCAGTACTTC. The V gene is TRBV7-3, the J gene TRBJ2-7; D uncertain. Germline V CDR1 and CDR2: SGHTA, FQGTGA. The germline V and J ends were trimmed by 4 bases and 2 bases, with 9 bases remaining between them. The CDR3 is 13 residues long. Full variable domain (missing parts from reference TRBV7-3 and TRBJ2-7): GAGVSQTPSNKVTEKGKYVELRCDPISGHTALYWYRQSLGQGPEFLIYFQGTGAADDSGLPNDRFFAVRPEGSVSTLKIQRTERGDSAVYLCASSSAPTYEQYFGPGTRLTVT.

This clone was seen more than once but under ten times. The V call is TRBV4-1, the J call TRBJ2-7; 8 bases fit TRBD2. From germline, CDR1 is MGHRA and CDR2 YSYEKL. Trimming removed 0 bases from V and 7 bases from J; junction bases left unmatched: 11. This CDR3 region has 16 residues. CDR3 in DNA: TGCGCCAGCAGCCAAGAAGTTGTAGCGGGACGTCAGGAGCAGTACTTC. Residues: CASSQEVVAGRQEQYF.

The CDR3 nucleotides are TGTGCCAGCAGTCGTCTCAGGACAGGAATCCCGAACACTGAAGCTTTCTTT. It is translated as CASSRLRTGIPNTEAFF. The chain uses TRBV28 and TRBJ1-1; TRBD1 matches 7 bases. The CDR3 sequence is 17 residues long. The junction had 13 bases not matched to a gene; V was cut back by 5 bases and J by 1 base. Germline CDR1 MDHEN, CDR2 SYDVKM.

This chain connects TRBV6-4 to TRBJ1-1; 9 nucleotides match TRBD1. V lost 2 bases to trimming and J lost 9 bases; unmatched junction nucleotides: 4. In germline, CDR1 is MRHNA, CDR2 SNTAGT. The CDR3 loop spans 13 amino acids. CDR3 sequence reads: CASSDEQGAQAFF. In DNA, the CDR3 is TGTGCCAGCAGTGACGAACAGGGGGCCCAAGCTTTCTTT.

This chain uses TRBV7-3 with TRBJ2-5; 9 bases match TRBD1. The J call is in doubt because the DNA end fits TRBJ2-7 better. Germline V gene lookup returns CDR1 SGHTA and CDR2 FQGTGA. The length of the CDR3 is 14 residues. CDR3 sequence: CATKQGTGPYEQYF. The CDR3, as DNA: TGTGCCACCAAACAGGGGACAGGGCCCTACGAGCAGTACTTC.

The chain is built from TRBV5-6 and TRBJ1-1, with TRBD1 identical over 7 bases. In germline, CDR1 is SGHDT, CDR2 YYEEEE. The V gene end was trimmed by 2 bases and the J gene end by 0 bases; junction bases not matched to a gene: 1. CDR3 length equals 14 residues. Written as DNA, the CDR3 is TGTGCCAGCAGCTTCCAGGGGGTGAACACTGAAGCTTTCTTT. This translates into CASSFQGVNTEAFF.

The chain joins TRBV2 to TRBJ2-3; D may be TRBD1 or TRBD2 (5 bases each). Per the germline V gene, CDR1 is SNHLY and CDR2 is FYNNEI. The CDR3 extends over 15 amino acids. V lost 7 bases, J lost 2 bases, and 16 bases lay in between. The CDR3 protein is CASKGQRGLTDTQYF. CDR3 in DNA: TGTGCCAGCAAGGGGCAGAGGGGCCTCACAGATACGCAGTATTTT.

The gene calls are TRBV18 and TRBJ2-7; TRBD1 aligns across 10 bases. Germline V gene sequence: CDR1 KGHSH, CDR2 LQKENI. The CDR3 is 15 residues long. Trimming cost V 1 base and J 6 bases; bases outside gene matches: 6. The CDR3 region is CASSPQGTGVTEQYF. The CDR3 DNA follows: TGTGCCAGCTCACCACAAGGGACAGGGGTCACCGAGCAGTACTTC.

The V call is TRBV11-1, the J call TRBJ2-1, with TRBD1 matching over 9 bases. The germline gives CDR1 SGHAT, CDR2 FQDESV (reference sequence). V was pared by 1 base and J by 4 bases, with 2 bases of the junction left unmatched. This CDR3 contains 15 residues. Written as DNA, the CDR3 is TGTGCCAGCAGCTTAGACAGGGGGCTTTACAATGAGCAGTTCTTC. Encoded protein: CASSLDRGLYNEQFF.

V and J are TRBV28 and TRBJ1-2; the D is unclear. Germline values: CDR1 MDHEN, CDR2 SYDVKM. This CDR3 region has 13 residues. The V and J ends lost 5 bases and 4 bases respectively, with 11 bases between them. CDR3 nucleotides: TGTGCCAGCAGTGAGATGGTGGGCTATGGCTACACCTTC. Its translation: CASSEMVGYGYTF.

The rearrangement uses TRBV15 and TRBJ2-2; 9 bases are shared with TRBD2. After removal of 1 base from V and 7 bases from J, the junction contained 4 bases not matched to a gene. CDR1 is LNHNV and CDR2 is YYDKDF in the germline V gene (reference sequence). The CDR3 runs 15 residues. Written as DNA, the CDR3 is TGTGCCACCAGCAGAGGCGGGGGGGATGTCGGGGAGCTGTTTTTT. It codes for CATSRGGGDVGELFF.

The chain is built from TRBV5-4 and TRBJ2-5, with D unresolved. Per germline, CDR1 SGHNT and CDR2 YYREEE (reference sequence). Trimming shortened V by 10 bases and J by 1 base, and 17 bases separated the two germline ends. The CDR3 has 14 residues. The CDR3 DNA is TGTGCCTCTTCTGGCGGCCAGATCCAAGAGACCCAGTACTTC. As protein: CASSGGQIQETQYF.

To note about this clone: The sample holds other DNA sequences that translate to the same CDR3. CDR3 region: CASSPQGASTDTQYF. Written as DNA, the CDR3 is TGTGCCAGCTCACCGCAGGGGGCTAGCACAGATACGCAGTATTTT. The V gene is TRBV18, the J gene TRBJ2-3, with 8 bases lining up with TRBD1. Germline V gene lookup returns CDR1 KGHSH and CDR2 LQKENI. The CDR3 consists of 15 residues. V lost 3 bases, J lost 0 bases, and 2 bases stayed unmatched.

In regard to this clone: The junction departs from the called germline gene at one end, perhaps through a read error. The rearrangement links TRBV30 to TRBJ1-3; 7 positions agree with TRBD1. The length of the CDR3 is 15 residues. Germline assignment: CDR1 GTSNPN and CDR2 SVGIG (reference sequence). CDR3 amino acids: CAWSTNRGAGYTIYF. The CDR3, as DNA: TGTGCCTGGAGTACCAACAGGGGCGCTGGATACACCATATATTTT.

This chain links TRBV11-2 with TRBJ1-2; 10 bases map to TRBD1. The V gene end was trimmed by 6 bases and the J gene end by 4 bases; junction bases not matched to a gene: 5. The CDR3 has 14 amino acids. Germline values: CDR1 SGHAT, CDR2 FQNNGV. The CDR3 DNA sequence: TGTGCCAGCAGGGGACAGGGGTACGGCTATGGCTACACCTTC. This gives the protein CASRGQGYGYGYTF.

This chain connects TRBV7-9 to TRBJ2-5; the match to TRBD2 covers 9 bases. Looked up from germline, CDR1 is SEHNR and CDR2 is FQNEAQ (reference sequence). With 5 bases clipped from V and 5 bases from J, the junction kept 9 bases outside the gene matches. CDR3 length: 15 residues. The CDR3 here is CASSLPGTSLETQYF. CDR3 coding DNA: TGTGCCAGCAGCCTCCCCGGGACTAGCCTTGAGACCCAGTACTTC.

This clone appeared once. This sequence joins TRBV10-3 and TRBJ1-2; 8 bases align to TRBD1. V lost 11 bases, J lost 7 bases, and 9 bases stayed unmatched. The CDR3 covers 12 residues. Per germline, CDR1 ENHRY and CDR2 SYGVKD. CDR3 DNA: TGTGCCGGGGGGACAGGAGGCTCTGGCTACACCTTC. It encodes CAGGTGGSGYTF.

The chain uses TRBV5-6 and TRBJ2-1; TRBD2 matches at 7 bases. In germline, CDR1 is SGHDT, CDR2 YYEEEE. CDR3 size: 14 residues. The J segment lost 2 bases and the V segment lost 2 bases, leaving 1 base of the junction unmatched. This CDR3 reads CASSFGGTYNEQFF. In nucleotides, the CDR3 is TGTGCCAGCAGCTTCGGGGGGACCTACAATGAGCAGTTCTTC.

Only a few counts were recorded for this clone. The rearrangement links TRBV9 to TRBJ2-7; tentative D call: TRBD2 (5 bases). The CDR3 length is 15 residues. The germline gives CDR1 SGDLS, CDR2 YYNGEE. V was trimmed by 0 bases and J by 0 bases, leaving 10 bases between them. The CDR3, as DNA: TGTGCCAGCAGCGTAGGCAGCGGAAGCTCCTACGAGCAGTACTTC. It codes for CASSVGSGSSYEQYF.

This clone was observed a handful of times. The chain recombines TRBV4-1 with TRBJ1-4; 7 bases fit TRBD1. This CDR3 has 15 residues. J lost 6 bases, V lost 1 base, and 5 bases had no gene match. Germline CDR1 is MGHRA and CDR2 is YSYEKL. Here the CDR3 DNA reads TGCGCCAGCAGCCAAGGACAGGGAGGGGATGAAAAACTGTTTTTT. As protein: CASSQGQGGDEKLFF.

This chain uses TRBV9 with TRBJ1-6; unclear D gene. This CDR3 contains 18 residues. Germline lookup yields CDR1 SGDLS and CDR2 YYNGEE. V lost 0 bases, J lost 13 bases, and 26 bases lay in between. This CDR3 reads CASSVGEGGINLPRPLHF. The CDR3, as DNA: TGTGCCAGCAGCGTAGGTGAGGGAGGGATTAACCTCCCGCGGCCCCTCCACTTT.